The entry below gives a single T cell receptor (beta chain) sequence along with its context. Antigen: not known. Using immunoSEQ multiplex PCR, the repertoire was profiled, and TCRdb retains in-frame clones only, with some absent. The sample records around 110,000 clones, 88% being singletons. The data stem from a study of cytomegalovirus exposure and HLA in healthy donors. Points from the study as a whole: The TCR clusters that emerged in the first cohort tended, a later analysis found, to co-occur in the approximately 110 validation repertoires.

Germline V CDR1 and CDR2: LNHDA, SQIVND (reference sequence). The CDR3 totals 13 residues. V lost 5 bases, J lost 4 bases, and 9 bases lay in between. The donors were part of the roughly 120-subject validation cohort, which stood apart from the roughly 700-subject first cohort. Sequencing was performed on PBMCs. This chain joins TRBV19 and TRBJ1-5; maybe TRBD1 (5 bases). The clonotype was recovered from a woman aged 18-30 years in good health and CMV-seropositive. The CDR3 nucleotides read TGTGCCAGTAGTGGGGACTGGAATCAGCCCCAGCATTTT. Translated: CASSGDWNQPQHF.